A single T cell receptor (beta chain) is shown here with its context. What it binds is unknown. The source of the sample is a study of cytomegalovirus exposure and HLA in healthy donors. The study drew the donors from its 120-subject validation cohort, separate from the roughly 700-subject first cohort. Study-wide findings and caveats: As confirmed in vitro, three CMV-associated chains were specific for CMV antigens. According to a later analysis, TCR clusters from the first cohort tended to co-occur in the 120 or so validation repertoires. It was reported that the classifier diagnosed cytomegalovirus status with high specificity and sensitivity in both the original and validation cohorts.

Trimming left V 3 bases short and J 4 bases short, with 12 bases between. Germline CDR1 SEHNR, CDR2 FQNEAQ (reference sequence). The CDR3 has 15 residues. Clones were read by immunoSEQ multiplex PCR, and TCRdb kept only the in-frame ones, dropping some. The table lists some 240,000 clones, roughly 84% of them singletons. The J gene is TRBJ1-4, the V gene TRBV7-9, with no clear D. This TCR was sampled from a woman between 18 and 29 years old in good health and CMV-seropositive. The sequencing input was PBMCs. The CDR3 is CASSLEQPYNEKLFF. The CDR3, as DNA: TGTGCCAGCAGCTTGGAACAGCCTTATAATGAAAAACTGTTTTTT.